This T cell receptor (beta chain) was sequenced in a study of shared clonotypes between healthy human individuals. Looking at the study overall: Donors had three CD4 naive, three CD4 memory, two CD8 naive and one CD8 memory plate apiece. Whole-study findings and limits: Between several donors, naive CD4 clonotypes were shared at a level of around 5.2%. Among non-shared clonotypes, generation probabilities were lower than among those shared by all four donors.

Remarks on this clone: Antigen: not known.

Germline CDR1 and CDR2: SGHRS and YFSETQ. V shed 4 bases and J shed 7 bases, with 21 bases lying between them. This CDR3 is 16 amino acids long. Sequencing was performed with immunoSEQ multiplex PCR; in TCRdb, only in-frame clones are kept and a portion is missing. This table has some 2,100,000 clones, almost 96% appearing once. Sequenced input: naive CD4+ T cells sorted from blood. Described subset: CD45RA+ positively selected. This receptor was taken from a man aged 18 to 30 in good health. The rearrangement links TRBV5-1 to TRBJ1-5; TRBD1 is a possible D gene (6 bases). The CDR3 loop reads CASSPVGQGSGQPQHF. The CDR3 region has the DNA TGCGCCAGCAGCCCGGTGGGGCAGGGGAGTGGACAGCCCCAGCATTTT.